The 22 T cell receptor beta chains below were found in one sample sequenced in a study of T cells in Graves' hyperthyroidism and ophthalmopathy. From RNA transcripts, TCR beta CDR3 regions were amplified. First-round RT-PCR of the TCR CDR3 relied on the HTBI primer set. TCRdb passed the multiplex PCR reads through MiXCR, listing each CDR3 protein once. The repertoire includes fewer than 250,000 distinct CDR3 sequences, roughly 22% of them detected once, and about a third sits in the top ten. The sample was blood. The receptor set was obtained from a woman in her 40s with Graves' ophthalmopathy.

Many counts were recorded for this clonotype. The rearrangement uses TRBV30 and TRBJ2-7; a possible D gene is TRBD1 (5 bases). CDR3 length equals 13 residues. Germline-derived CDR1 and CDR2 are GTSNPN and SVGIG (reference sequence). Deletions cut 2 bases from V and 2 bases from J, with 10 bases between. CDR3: CAWSSQGTYEQYF. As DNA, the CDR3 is TGTGCCTGGAGTAGTCAGGGAACCTACGAGCAGTACTTC.

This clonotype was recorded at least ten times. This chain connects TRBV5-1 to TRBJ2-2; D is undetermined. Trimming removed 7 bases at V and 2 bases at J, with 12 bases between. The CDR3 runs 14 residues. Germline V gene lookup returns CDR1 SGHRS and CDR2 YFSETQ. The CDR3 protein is CASSLVYNTGELFF. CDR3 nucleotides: TGCGCCAGCTCCCTGGTTTACAACACCGGGGAGCTGTTTTTT. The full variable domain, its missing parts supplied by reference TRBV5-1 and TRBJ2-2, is KAGVTQTPRYLIKTRGQQVTLSCSPISGHRSVSWYQQTPGQGLQFLFEYFSETQRNKGNFPGRFSGRQFSNSRSEMNVSTLELGDSALYLCASSLVYNTGELFFGEGSRLTVL.

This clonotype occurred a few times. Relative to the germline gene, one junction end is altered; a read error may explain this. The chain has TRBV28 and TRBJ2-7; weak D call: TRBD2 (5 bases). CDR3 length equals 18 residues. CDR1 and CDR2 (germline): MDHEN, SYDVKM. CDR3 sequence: CASSLLPLTIANSYEQCF. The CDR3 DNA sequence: TGTGCCAGCAGTTTATTACCCTTGACTATCGCTAACTCCTACGAGCAGTGCTTC.

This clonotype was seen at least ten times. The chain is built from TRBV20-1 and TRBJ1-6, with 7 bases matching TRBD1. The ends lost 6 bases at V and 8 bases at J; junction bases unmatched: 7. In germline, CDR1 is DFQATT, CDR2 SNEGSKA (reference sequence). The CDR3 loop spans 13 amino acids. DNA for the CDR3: TGCAGTGCCAGGGGGGGAGTTTATTCACCCCTCCACTTT. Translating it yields CSARGGVYSPLHF.

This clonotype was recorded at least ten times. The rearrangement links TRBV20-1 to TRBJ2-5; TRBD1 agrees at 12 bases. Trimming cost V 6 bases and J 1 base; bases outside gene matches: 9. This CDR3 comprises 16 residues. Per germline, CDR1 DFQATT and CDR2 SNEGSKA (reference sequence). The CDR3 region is CSAGNPGQGAQETQYF. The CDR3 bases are TGCAGTGCGGGGAACCCGGGACAGGGGGCCCAAGAGACCCAGTACTTC.

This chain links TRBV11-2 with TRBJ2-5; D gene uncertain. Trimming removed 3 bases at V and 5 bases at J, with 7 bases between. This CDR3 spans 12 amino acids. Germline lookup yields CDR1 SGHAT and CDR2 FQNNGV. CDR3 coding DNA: TGTGCCAGCAGCTTGGATTATGAGACCCAGTACTTC. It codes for CASSLDYETQYF. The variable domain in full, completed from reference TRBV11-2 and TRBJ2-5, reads EAGVAQSPRYKIIEKRQSVAFWCNPISGHATLYWYQQILGQGPKLLIQFQNNGVVDDSQLPKDRFSAERLKGVDSTLKIQPAKLEDSAVYLCASSLDYETQYFGPGTRLLVL.

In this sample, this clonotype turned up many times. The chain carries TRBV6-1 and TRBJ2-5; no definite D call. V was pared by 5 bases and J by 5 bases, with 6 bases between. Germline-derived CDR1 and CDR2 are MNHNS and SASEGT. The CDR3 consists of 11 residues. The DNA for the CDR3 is TGTGCCAGCAGTTACGGGGAGACCCAGTACTTC. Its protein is CASSYGETQYF.

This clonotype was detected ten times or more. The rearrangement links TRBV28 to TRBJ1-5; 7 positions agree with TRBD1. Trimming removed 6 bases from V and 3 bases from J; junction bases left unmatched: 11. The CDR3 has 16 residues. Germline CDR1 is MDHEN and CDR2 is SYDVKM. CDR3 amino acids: CASRGGGETFNQPQHF. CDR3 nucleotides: TGTGCCAGCAGAGGAGGGGGCGAAACTTTCAATCAGCCCCAGCATTTT.

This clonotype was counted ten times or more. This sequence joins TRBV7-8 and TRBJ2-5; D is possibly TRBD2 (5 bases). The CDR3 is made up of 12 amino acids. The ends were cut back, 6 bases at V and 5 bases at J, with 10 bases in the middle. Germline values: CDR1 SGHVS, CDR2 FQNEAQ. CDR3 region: CASRTRRETQYF. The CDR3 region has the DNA TGTGCCAGCAGGACGCGGAGGGAGACCCAGTACTTC.

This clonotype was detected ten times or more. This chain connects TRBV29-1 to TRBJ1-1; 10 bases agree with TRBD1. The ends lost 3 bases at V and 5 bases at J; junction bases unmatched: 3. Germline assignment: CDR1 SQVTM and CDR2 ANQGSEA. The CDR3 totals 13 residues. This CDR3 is CSVETGGETEAFF. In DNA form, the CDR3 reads TGCAGCGTTGAGACAGGGGGCGAGACTGAAGCTTTCTTT. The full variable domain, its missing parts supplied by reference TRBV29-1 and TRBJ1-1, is SAVISQKPSRDICQRGTSLTIQCQVDSQVTMMFWYRQQPGQSLTLIATANQGSEATYESGFVIDKFPISRPNLTFSTLTVSNMSPEDSSIYLCSVETGGETEAFFGQGTRLTVV.

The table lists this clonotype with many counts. In DNA form, the CDR3 reads TGTGCCAGCAGTGAAAACTGGAATGAATCACCCCTCCACTTT. Residues: CASSENWNESPLHF. The chain combines TRBV2 with TRBJ1-6, with D hard to call. The length of the CDR3 is 14 residues. Germline V gene sequence: CDR1 SNHLY, CDR2 FYNNEI. V lost 2 bases and J lost 10, with 12 bases in between.

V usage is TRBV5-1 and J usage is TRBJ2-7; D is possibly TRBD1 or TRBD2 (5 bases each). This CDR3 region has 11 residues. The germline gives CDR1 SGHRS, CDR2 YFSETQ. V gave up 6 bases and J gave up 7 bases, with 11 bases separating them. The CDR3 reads CASNGGKEQYF. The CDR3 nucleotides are TGCGCCAGCAATGGGGGAAAGGAGCAGTACTTC. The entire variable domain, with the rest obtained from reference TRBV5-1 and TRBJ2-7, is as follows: KAGVTQTPRYLIKTRGQQVTLSCSPISGHRSVSWYQQTPGQGLQFLFEYFSETQRNKGNFPGRFSGRQFSNSRSEMNVSTLELGDSALYLCASNGGKEQYFGPGTRLTVT.

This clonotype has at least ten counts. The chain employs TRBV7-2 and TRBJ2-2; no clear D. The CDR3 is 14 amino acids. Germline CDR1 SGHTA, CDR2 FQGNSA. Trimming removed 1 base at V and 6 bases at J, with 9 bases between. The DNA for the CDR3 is TGTGCCAGCAGCTTAGTCGGTAGCCCCGGGGAGCTGTTTTTT. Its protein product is CASSLVGSPGELFF.

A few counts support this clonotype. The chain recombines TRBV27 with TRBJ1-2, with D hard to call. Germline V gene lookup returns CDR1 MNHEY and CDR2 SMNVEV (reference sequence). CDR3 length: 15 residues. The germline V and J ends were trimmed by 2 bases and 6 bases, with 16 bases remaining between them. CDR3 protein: CASSLMPEDAHGYTF. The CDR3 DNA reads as TGTGCCAGCAGTTTAATGCCCGAGGATGCCCATGGCTACACCTTC.

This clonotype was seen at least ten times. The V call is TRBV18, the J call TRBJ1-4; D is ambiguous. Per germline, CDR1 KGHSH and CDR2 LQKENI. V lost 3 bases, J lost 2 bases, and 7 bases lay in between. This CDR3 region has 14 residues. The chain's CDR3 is CASSPTKTNEKLFF. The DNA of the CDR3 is TGTGCCAGCTCACCGACGAAGACTAATGAAAAACTGTTTTTT.

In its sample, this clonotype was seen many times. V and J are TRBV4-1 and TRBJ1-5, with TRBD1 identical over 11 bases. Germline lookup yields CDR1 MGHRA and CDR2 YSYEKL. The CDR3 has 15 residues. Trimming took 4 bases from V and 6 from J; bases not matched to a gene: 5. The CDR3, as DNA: TGCGCCAGCAGCCTCGGACAGGGGGCGGGTCAGCCCCAGCATTTT. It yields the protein CASSLGQGAGQPQHF.

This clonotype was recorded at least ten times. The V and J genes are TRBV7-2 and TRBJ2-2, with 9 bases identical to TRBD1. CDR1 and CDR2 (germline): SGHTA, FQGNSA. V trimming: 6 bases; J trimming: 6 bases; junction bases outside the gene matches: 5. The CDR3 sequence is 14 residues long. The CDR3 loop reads CASRGTGRSGELFF. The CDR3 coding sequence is TGTGCCAGCAGAGGGACAGGGAGGTCCGGGGAGCTGTTTTTT.

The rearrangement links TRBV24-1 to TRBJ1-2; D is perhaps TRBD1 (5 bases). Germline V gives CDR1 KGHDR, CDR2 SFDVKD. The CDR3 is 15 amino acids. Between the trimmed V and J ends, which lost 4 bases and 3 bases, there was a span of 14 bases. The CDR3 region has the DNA TGTGCCACCAGTGAACTCCGGGGCGGATACTATGGCTACACCTTC. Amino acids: CATSELRGGYYGYTF.

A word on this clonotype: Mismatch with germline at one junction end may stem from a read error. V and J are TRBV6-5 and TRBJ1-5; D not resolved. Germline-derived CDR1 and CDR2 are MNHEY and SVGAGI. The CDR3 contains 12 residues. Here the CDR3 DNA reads TGTGCCAGCATTTATCGAGGGTGGAAACGGCCTTTT. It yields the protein CASIYRGWKRPF.

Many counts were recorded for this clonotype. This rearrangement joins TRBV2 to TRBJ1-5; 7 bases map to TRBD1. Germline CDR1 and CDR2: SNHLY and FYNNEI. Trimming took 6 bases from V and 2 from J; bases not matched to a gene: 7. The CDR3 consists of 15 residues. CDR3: CASRTATGGNQPQHF. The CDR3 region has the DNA TGTGCCAGCAGGACGGCTACAGGGGGCAATCAGCCCCAGCATTTT.

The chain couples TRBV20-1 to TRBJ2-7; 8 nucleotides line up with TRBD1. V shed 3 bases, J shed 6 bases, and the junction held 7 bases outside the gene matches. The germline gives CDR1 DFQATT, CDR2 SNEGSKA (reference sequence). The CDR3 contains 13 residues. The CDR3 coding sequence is TGCAGTGCTAGCTCTGGACAGGGCGCCGAGCAGTACTTC. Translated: CSASSGQGAEQYF.

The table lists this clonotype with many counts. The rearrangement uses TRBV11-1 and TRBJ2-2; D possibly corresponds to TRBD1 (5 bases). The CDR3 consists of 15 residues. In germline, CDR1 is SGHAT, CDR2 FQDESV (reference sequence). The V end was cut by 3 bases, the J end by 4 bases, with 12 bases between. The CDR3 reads CASSLMDTLTGELFF. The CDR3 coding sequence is TGTGCCAGCAGCTTGATGGACACACTCACCGGGGAGCTGTTTTTT.